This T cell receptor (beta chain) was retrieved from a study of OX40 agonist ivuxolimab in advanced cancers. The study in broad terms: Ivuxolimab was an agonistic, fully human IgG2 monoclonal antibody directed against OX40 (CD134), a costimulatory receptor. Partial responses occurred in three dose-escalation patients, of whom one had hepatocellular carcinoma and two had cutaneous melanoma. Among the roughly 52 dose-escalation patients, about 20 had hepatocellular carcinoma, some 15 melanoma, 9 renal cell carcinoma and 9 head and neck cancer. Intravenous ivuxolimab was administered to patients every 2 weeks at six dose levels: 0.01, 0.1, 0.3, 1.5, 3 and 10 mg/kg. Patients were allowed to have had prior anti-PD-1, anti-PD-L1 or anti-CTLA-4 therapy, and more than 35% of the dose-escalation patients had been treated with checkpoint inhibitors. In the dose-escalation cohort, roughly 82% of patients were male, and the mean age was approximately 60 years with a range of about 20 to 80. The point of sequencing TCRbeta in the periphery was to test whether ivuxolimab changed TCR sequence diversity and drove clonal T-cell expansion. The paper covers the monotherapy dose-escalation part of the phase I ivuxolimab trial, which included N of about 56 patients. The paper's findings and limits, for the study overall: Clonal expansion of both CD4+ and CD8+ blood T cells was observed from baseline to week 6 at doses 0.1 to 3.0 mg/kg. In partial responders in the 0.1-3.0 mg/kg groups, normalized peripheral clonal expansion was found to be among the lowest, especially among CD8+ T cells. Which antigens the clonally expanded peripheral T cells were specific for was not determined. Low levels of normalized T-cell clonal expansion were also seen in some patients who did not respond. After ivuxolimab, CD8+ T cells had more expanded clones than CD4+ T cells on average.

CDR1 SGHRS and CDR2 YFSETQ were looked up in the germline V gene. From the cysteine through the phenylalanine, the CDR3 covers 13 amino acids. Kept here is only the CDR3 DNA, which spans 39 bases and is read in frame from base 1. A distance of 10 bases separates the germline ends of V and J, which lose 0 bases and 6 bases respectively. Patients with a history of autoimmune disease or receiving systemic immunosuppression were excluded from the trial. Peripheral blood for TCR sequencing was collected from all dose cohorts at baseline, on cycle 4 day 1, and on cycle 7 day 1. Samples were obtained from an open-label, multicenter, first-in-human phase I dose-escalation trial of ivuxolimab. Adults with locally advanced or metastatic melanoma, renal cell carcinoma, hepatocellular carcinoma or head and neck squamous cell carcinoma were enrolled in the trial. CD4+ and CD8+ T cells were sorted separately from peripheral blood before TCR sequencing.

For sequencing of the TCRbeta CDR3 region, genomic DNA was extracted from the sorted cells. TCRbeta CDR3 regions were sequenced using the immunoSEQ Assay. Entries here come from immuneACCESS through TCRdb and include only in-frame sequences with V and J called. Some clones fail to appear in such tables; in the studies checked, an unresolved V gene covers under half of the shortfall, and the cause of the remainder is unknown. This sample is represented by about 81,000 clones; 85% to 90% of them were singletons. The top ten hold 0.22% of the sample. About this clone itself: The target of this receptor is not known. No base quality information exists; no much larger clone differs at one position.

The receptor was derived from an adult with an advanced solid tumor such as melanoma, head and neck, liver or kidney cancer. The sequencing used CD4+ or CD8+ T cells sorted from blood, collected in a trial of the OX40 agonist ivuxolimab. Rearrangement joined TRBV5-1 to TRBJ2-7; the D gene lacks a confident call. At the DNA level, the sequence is TGCGCCAGCAGCTTGGAAATTCGGTCCGAGCAGTACTTC. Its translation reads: CASSLEIRSEQYF. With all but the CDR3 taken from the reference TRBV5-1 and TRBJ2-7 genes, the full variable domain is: KAGVTQTPRYLIKTRGQQVTLSCSPISGHRSVSWYQQTPGQGLQFLFEYFSETQRNKGNFPGRFSGRQFSNSRSEMNVSTLELGDSALYLCASSLEIRSEQYFGPGTRLTVT.